Sequencing of this T cell receptor (beta chain) was carried out in a study of OX40 agonist ivuxolimab in advanced cancers. Study-wide context: Dose-escalation cases comprised hepatocellular carcinoma, melanoma, renal cell or head and neck cancer. The study, taken as a whole, reports: At doses 0.1 to 3.0 mg/kg, CD4+ and CD8+ clones expanded.

As concerns this clone: Antigen: not known.

Method: immunoSEQ multiplex PCR; TCRdb's copy keeps in-frame clones and lacks some. The sample shows some 84,000 clones, nearly 90% of them seen only once. Patients with autoimmune history or systemic immunosuppression were excluded. This receptor was taken from an adult with an advanced solid tumor such as melanoma, head and neck, liver or kidney cancer. The specimen comprised CD4+ or CD8+ T cells sorted from blood, sampled in a trial of the OX40 agonist ivuxolimab.

Here the CDR3 DNA reads TGTGCCAGCAGCTTATCGAGGGGCGACGAGCAGTACTTC. Protein sequence: CASSLSRGDEQYF. This chain uses TRBV7-3 with TRBJ2-7, with D possibly being TRBD1 or TRBD2 (5 bases each). Between the trimmed V and J ends, which lost 2 bases and 5 bases, there was a span of 10 bases. CDR3 length equals 13 residues. CDR1 is SGHTA and CDR2 is FQGTGA in the germline V gene.